This T cell receptor beta chain was captured by sequencing in a study of cytomegalovirus exposure and HLA in healthy donors. The length of the CDR3 is 14 residues. Germline CDR1 LGHNA, CDR2 YNFKEQ. Trimming shortened V by 0 bases and J by 3 bases, and 9 bases separated the two germline ends. This table comes from immunoSEQ multiplex PCR, and its TCRdb copy is limited to in-frame clones, with some not included. The data show 180,000 or so clones, roughly 86% seen once. This clone was observed many times. Sequenced material: PBMCs. The TCR originated in a man younger than 40 in good health and CMV-seropositive. This chain connects TRBV4-2 to TRBJ2-7; the D gene is possibly TRBD2 (5 bases). CDR3 amino acids: CASSQDIANYEQYF. CDR3 sequence (DNA): TGTGCCAGCAGCCAAGACATAGCGAACTACGAGCAGTACTTC.